This TCR beta chain was obtained from a study of cytomegalovirus exposure and HLA in healthy donors. Study-wide context: Earlier, roughly 120 million unique TCR beta sequences were recovered from around 190 million T cells by an analysis.

Participants comprised healthy donors of bone marrow. This clone was counted a few times. The primer mix had 60 Vbeta and 13 Jbeta primers. Per the study methods: Later reanalysis found approximately 80 million unique TCR beta chains, 10 million to 14 million of them shared. Profiled with immunoSEQ multiplex PCR; TCRdb holds only in-frame clones, not every one. From that table come the V and J calls and clone size; the DNA was used to work out D and trimming. This table holds some 110,000 clones, around 62% found once. The CDR3 totals 15 residues. CDR1 MNHEY and CDR2 SVGAGI come from the germline V gene. The ends lost 2 bases at V and 8 bases at J; junction bases unmatched: 7.

The source material was PBMCs. This chain links TRBV6-5 with TRBJ2-1; 9 nucleotides agree with TRBD2. This sequence originates from a woman aged 40 to 50 in good health and CMV-seropositive. Here the CDR3 reads CASSYGGRARDEQFF. The CDR3 coding sequence is TGTGCCAGCAGTTACGGCGGGAGGGCCAGGGATGAGCAGTTCTTC.